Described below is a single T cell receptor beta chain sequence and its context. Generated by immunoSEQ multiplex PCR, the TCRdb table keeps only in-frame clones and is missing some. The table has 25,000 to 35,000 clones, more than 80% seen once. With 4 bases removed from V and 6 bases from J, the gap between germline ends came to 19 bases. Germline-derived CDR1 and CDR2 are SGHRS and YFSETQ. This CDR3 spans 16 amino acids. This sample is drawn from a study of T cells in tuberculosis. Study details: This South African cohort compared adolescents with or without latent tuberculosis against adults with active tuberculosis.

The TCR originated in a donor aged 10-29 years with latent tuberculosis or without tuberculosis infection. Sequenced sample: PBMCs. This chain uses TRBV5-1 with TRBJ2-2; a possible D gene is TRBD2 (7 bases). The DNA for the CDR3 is TGCGCCAGCAGCCTAGGGGGGGCGGCCGAGTCCGGGGAGCTGTTTTTT. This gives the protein CASSLGGAAESGELFF.